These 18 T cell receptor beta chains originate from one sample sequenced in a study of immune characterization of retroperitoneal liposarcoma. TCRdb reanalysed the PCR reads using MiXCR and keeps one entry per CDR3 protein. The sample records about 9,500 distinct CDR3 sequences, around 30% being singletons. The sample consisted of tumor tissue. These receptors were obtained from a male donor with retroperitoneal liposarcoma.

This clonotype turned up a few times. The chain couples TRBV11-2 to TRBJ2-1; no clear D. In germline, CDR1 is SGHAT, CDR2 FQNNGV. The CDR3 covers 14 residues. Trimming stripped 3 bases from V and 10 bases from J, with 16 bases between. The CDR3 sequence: CASSFAGPNYEQFF. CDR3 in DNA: TGTGCCAGCAGCTTCGCCGGGCCCAACTACGAGCAGTTCTTC.

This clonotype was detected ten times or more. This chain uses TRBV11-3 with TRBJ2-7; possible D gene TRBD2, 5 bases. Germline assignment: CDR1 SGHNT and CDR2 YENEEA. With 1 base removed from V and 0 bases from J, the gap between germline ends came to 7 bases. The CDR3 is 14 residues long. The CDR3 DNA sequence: TGTGCCAGCAGCTTAGGAGGGAGCTCCTACGAGCAGTACTTC. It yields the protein CASSLGGSSYEQYF.

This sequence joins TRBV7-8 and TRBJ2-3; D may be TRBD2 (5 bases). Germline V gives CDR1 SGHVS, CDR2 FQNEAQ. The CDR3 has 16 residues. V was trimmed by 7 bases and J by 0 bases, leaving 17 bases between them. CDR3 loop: CASTQRGGPSTDTQYF. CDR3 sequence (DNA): TGTGCCAGCACTCAACGGGGTGGGCCTAGCACAGATACGCAGTATTTT.

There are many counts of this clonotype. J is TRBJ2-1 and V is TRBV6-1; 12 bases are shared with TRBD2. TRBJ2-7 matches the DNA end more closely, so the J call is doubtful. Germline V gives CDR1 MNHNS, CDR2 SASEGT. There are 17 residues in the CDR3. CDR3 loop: CASSSLAGGPADNEQYF. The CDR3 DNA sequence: TGTGCCAGCAGTTCGCTAGCGGGGGGGCCAGCCGACAATGAGCAGTACTTC.

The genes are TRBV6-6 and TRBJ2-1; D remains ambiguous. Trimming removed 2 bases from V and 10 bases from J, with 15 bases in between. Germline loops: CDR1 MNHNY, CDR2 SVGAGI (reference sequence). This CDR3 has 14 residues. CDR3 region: CASSYLWSSYEQFF. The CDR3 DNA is TGTGCCAGCAGTTACCTGTGGAGCTCCTACGAGCAGTTCTTC.

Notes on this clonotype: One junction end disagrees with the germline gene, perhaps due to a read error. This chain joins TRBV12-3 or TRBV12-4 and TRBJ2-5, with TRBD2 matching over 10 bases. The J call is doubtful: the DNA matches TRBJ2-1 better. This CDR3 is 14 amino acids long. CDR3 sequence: CASSLAGVGNEQFF. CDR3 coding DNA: TGTGCCAGCAGTCTAGCGGGAGTAGGTAATGAGCAGTTCTTC.

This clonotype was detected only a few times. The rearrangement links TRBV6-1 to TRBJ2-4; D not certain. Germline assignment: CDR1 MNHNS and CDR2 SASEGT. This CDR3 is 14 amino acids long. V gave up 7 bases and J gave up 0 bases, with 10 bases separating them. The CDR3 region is CASNQDLAKNIQYF. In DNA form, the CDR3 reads TGTGCCAGCAATCAAGACCTAGCCAAAAACATTCAGTACTTC.

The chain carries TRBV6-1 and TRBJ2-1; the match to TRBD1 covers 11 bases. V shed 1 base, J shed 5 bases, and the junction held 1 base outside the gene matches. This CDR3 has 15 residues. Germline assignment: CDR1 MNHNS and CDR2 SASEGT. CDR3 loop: CASSEGTGGDNEQFF. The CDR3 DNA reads TGTGCCAGCAGTGAAGGGACAGGGGGCGACAATGAGCAGTTCTTC.

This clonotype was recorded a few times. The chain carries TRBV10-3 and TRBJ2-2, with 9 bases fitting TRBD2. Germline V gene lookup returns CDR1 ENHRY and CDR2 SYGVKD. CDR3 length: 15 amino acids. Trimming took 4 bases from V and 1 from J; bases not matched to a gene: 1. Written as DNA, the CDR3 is TGTGCCATCAGTGTTAGCGGGGGGAACACCGGGGAGCTGTTTTTT. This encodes CAISVSGGNTGELFF.

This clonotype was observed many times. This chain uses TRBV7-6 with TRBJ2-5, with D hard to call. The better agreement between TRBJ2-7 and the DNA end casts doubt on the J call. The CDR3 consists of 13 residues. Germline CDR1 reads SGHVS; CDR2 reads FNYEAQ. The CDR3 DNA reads TGTGCCAGCAGTACCGAGGCTTTCTACGAGCAGTACTTC. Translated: CASSTEAFYEQYF.

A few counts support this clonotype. As DNA, the CDR3 is TGTGCCACCAACGCCAATCAGGGGGCTTACGAGCAGTTCTTC. Protein sequence: CATNANQGAYEQFF. This chain uses TRBV7-8 with TRBJ2-1, with 8 bases fitting TRBD1. The trim removed 10 bases at V and 10 bases at J, leaving 15 bases unmatched. This CDR3 has 14 amino acids. Germline loops: CDR1 SGHVS, CDR2 FQNEAQ.

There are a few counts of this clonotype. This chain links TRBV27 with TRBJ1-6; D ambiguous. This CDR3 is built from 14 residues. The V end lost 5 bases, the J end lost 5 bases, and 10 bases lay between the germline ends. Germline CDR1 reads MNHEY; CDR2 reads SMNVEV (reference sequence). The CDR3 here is CASSPRTDNSPLHF. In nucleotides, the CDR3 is TGTGCCAGCAGTCCTAGGACTGATAATTCACCCCTCCACTTT.

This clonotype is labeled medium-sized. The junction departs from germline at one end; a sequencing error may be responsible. This CDR3 is CASSLYGGQGETQYF. CDR3 in DNA: TGTGCTAGCAGCTTATACGGCGGCCAGGGAGAGACCCAGTACTTC. This chain links TRBV7-7 with TRBJ2-5; a possible D gene is TRBD1 (5 bases). CDR3 length: 15 residues. Germline CDR1 SSHAT, CDR2 FNYEAQ (reference sequence).

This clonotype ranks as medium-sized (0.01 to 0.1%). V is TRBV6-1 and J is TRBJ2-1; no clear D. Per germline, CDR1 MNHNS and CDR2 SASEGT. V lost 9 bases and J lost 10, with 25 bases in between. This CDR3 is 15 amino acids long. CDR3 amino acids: CASKDQALGPVEQFF. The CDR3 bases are TGTGCCAGTAAAGACCAAGCCCTCGGACCGGTGGAGCAGTTCTTC.

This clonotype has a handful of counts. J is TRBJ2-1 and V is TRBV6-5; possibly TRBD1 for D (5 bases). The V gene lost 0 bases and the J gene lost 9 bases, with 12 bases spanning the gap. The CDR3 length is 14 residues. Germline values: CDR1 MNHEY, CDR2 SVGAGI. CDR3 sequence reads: CASSYSTRVTEQFF. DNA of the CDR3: TGTGCCAGCAGTTACTCGACCAGGGTTACTGAGCAGTTCTTC.

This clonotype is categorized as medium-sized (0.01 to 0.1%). CDR3 DNA sequence: TGTGCCAGCAGTGCCGGGACTATTTACGAGCAGTTCTTC. This encodes CASSAGTIYEQFF. The chain recombines TRBV6-1 with TRBJ2-1, with 7 bases lining up with TRBD2. The CDR3 sequence is 13 residues long. Germline trimming cut 4 bases from V and 10 bases from J; bases unmatched to any gene: 7. Germline V gene data show CDR1 as MNHNS and CDR2 as SASEGT.

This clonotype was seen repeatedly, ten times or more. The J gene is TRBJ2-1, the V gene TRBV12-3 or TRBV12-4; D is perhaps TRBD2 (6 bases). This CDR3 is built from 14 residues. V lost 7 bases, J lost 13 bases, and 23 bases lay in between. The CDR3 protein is CASTLGGSQETQFF. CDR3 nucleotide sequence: TGTGCCAGCACCTTGGGGGGTTCCCAAGAGACCCAGTTCTTC.

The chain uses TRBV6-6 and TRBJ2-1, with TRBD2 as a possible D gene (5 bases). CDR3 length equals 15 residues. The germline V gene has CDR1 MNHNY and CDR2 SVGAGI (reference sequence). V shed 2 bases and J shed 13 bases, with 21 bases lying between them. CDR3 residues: CASSYRGRREETQFF. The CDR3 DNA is TGTGCCAGCAGTTACAGAGGGCGACGAGAAGAGACCCAGTTCTTC.